These T cell receptor beta chains were read from a single sample in a study of shared T cell receptors in the human thymus. Profiled with immunoSEQ multiplex PCR; TCRdb holds only in-frame clones, not every one. The table records about 710,000 clones, over 75% of them present only once. These same records also appear under a second study, on human thymus T cells.

Sequences were obtained from thymocytes. These receptors all come from a boy in the first two years of life with a congenital heart defect. Both conserved end residues are part of each CDR3. A D gene is named only where the DNA matches it firmly. The listing skips clone size in some rows; elsewhere it reads once, few, many or a size class.

>TRBV10-2|.|TRBJ1-1|TRBD1
CASLGRGQMKRRTEAFF
TGCGCCAGCCTCGGACGGGGACAGATGAAGAGAAGGACTGAAGCTTTCTTT
>TRBV5-4|.|TRBJ2-3|TRBD2
CASSWLRGGGTDTQYF
TGTGCCAGCAGTTGGCTTCGGGGGGGCGGAACAGATACGCAGTATTTT
>TRBV14|.|TRBJ2-7|TRBD2
CASSQGLGAWAREGYEQYF
TGTGCCAGCAGCCAAGGCTTGGGGGCTTGGGCCCGGGAGGGCTACGAGCAGTACTTC
>TRBV7-2|.|TRBJ2-3|.
CASSLALTDTQYF
TGTGCCAGCAGCTTAGCGCTAACAGATACGCAGTATTTT
>TRBV6-1|.|TRBJ1-6|.
CASSEAQELDSPLHF
TGTGCCAGCAGTGAAGCTCAGGAACTCGATTCACCCCTCCACTTT
>TRBV6-6|.|TRBJ1-2|TRBD1
CASSIAGTVNGYTF
TGTGCCAGCAGTATCGCCGGGACAGTAAATGGCTACACCTTC
>TRBV7-9|.|TRBJ2-5|.
CASSWHGTGETQYF
TGTGCCAGCAGCTGGCACGGCACGGGGGAGACCCAGTACTTC
>TRBV6-5|.|TRBJ2-7|.
CASRGTGAYEQYF
TGTGCCAGCAGGGGGACGGGGGCCTACGAGCAGTACTTC
>TRBV11-2|.|TRBJ2-7|TRBD2
CASSPPSREGVYEQCF
TGTGCCAGCAGCCCTCCTTCGCGGGAGGGTGTCTACGAGCAGTGCTTC
>TRBV7-8|.|TRBJ1-4|.
CASSLKPDIGDEKLFF
TGTGCCAGCAGCTTAAAACCAGACATCGGCGATGAAAAACTGTTTTTT
>TRBV19|once|TRBJ1-2|TRBD1
CASSIKDRANYGYTF
TGTGCCAGTAGTATAAAGGACAGGGCAAACTATGGCTACACCTTC
>TRBV4-3|.|TRBJ2-1|TRBD2
CASSLNPGLAGENDTNEQFF
TGCGCCAGCAGCCTAAACCCGGGACTAGCGGGGGAAAACGACACCAATGAGCAGTTCTTC
>TRBV28|.|TRBJ1-5|TRBD1
CASSLRTGSNQPQHF
TGTGCCAGCAGTCTCCGGACAGGGAGCAATCAGCCCCAGCATTTT
>TRBV6-5|once|TRBJ1-1|.
CASSHESQGFGAFF
TGTGCCAGCAGTCACGAATCTCAGGGTTTCGGCGCTTTCTTT
>TRBV7-9|.|TRBJ1-6|TRBD1
CASSLDAVRGDSPLHF
TGTGCCAGCAGCTTAGACGCGGTCAGGGGGGATTCACCCCTCCACTTT
>TRBV28|.|TRBJ2-3|TRBD1
CASLDRGGLDTQYF
TGTGCCAGTCTGGACAGGGGTGGTTTAGATACGCAGTATTTT
>TRBV28|.|TRBJ1-1|.
CASSSPYRAPGIRLF
TGTGCCAGCAGTTCACCATACAGGGCCCCTGGGATTCGTCTCTTT
>TRBV27|.|TRBJ2-2|TRBD1
CASSPSGTGEDTGELFF
TGTGCCAGCAGCCCAAGCGGGACAGGGGAGGACACCGGGGAGCTGTTTTTT
>TRBV7-7|.|TRBJ2-5|.
CASSLDEGRGKGETQYF
TGTGCTAGCAGCTTAGACGAGGGCAGGGGAAAGGGAGAGACCCAGTACTTC
>TRBV18|.|TRBJ2-2|TRBD1
CASSPTPWDRNTGELFF
TGTGCCAGCTCACCGACTCCCTGGGACAGGAACACCGGGGAGCTGTTTTTT
>TRBV5-4|once|TRBJ2-5|TRBD1
CASSFRDRIQYQETQYF
TGTGCCAGCAGCTTTCGGGACAGAATACAGTACCAAGAGACCCAGTACTTC
>TRBV28|.|TRBJ1-5|.
CASSGPTENSNQPQHF
TGTGCCAGCAGTGGCCCGACAGAGAATAGCAATCAGCCCCAGCATTTT
>TRBV28|.|TRBJ1-5|.
CASSLEPQGDVGGQPQHF
TGTGCCAGCAGTTTAGAGCCTCAAGGGGATGTAGGGGGTCAGCCCCAGCATTTT
>TRBV7-3|.|TRBJ1-5|.
CASSHRDSNQPQHF
TGTGCCAGCAGCCACAGGGACAGCAATCAGCCCCAGCATTTT
>TRBV4-1|.|TRBJ1-1|.
CASSHPTKGHPGTEAFF
TGCGCCAGCAGCCACCCAACGAAGGGGCATCCGGGCACTGAAGCTTTCTTT
>TRBV28|.|TRBJ1-1|TRBD1
CASSLGTGGGTEAFF
TGTGCCAGCAGTTTGGGGACAGGGGGAGGAACTGAAGCTTTCTTT
>TRBV12-5|.|TRBJ1-5|TRBD1
CASGLVSLDRDDQPQHF
TGTGCTAGTGGTTTGGTCTCCCTCGACAGGGACGATCAGCCCCAGCATTTT
>TRBV6-5|.|TRBJ1-5|.
CASSKERRGNQPQHF
TGTGCCAGCAGCAAAGAAAGGAGGGGCAATCAGCCCCAGCATTTT
>TRBV19|.|TRBJ1-1|TRBD1
CASSPPGTAMNTEAFF
TGTGCCAGTAGCCCTCCCGGGACAGCAATGAACACTGAAGCTTTCTTT
>TRBV4-3|.|TRBJ1-4|TRBD1
CASSQETGTGNEKLFF
TGCGCCAGCAGCCAGGAGACCGGGACAGGGAATGAAAAACTGTTTTTT
>TRBV30|.|TRBJ2-7|TRBD1
CAWTSATGQGFDHEQYF
TGTGCCTGGACCAGCGCAACGGGACAGGGATTTGACCACGAGCAGTACTTC
>TRBV4-3|once|TRBJ2-3|TRBD2
CASSPGTSGGAYTDTQYF
TGCGCCAGCAGCCCCGGGACTAGCGGGGGGGCTTACACAGATACGCAGTATTTT
>TRBV5-1|.|TRBJ2-5|TRBD1
CASTGDRAGETQYF
TGCGCCAGCACCGGGGACAGGGCGGGAGAGACCCAGTACTTC
>TRBV7-8|.|TRBJ1-2|TRBD1
CASSPGDRARTNYGYTF
TGTGCCAGCAGCCCCGGGGACAGGGCAAGAACTAACTATGGCTACACCTTC
>TRBV28|few|TRBJ1-1|.
CASSPSFEGLVAFF
TGTGCCAGCAGCCCCTCCTTCGAGGGCCTGGTAGCTTTCTTT
>TRBV27|.|TRBJ1-1|.
CASSLSGDYYSEAFF
TGTGCCAGCAGTTTGTCAGGGGATTATTACTCTGAAGCTTTCTTT
>TRBV19|.|TRBJ1-1|TRBD1
CASSARGRGTPVTEAFF
TGTGCCAGTAGTGCGCGAGGCAGGGGGACCCCGGTCACTGAAGCTTTCTTT
>TRBV19|.|TRBJ1-4|.
CASSVSMTQGNEKLFF
TGTGCCAGTAGCGTTTCGATGACGCAGGGGAATGAAAAACTGTTTTTT
>TRBV5-5|.|TRBJ1-1|.
CASSLTGFEAFF
TGTGCCAGCAGCTTAACGGGATTTGAAGCTTTCTTT
>TRBV19|.|TRBJ2-3|.
CASSVPSADTQYF
TGTGCCAGTAGTGTCCCTTCGGCAGATACGCAGTATTTT
>TRBV27|.|TRBJ1-3|.
CASSQGGGSSGNTIYF
TGTGCCAGCAGCCAGGGAGGGGGGTCTAGTGGAAACACCATATATTTT
>TRBV27|.|TRBJ2-1|TRBD1
CASSDFPGQHILFNEQFF
TGTGCCAGCAGTGACTTTCCGGGACAGCATATCCTCTTCAATGAGCAGTTCTTC
>TRBV5-4|.|TRBJ2-1|TRBD1
CALTAGQDLDNEQFF
TGTGCCTTGACTGCCGGACAGGACCTAGACAATGAGCAGTTCTTC
>TRBV5-1|.|TRBJ2-1|TRBD2
CASRGGGTPPYNEQFF
TGCGCCAGCAGGGGCGGGGGGACCCCCCCCTACAATGAGCAGTTCTTC
>TRBV28|once|TRBJ2-7|TRBD2
CASSYSGLAGGNYEQYF
TGTGCCAGCAGCTATTCTGGACTAGCGGGAGGGAACTACGAGCAGTACTTC
>TRBV14|.|TRBJ2-1|TRBD1
CASSQEGGTGYNEQFF
TGTGCCAGCAGCCAAGAGGGCGGGACAGGCTACAATGAGCAGTTCTTC
>TRBV30|few|TRBJ1-2|.
CAWSASGEYGYTF
TGTGCCTGGAGTGCCAGCGGGGAGTATGGCTACACCTTC
>TRBV6-1|.|TRBJ1-1|.
CASSGRTVDRVAEAFF
TGTGCCAGCAGTGGGAGGACGGTGGATAGGGTAGCTGAAGCTTTCTTT
>TRBV2|.|TRBJ1-1|.
CATVSVPRNTEAFF
TGTGCCACCGTAAGCGTGCCACGGAACACTGAAGCTTTCTTT
>TRBV2|.|TRBJ1-1|.
CASSQITGSNTEAFF
TGTGCCAGCAGTCAGATTACAGGGTCGAACACTGAAGCTTTCTTT
>TRBV14|.|TRBJ2-3|.
CASRSGPSTDTQYF
TGTGCCAGCAGGAGCGGGCCGAGCACAGATACGCAGTATTTT
>TRBV15|.|TRBJ1-5|.
CATSGRHGYQPQHF
TGTGCCACCAGCGGGAGACACGGGTATCAGCCCCAGCATTTT